These 8 T cell receptor beta chains share one sample of origin, sequenced in a study of T cell changes during pregnancy in multiple sclerosis. TCRdb keeps only in-frame clones here, not all; method: immunoSEQ multiplex PCR. The sample gives tens of thousands of clones, around 96% of which show up once; roughly 1.2% is in the top ten. The sequencing used peripheral blood, collected in the second trimester of pregnancy. The receptors come from a female donor with multiple sclerosis, enrolled in a pregnancy study.

The CDR3 loop is CASSLRQGRFGTQYF. In DNA form, the CDR3 reads TGTGCCAGCAGCTTAAGGCAGGGCAGGTTCGGGACCCAGTACTTC. The rearrangement uses TRBV5-6 and TRBJ2-5; a possible D gene is TRBD1 (5 bases). This CDR3 has 15 residues. Germline CDR1 and CDR2: SGHDT and YYEEEE. The V end was cut by 2 bases, the J end by 7 bases, with 18 bases between. Variable domain in full (rest from reference TRBV5-6 and TRBJ2-5): DAGVTQSPTHLIKTRGQQVTLRCSPKSGHDTVSWYQQALGQGPQFIFQYYEEEERQRGNFPDRFSGHQFPNYSSELNVNALLLGDSALYLCASSLRQGRFGTQYFGPGTRLLVL.

The chain combines TRBV11-2 with TRBJ2-5, with 9 bases aligning to TRBD2. CDR3 length equals 15 residues. Germline-derived CDR1 and CDR2 are SGHAT and FQNNGV. After removal of 2 bases from V and 4 bases from J, the junction contained 5 bases not matched to a gene. The chain's CDR3 is CASSLRGRAPETQYF. Written as DNA, the CDR3 is TGTGCCAGCAGCTTACGCGGGAGGGCCCCAGAGACCCAGTACTTC.

The rearrangement joins TRBV7-2 to TRBJ2-5; a weak D match, TRBD2 (5 bases). From germline, CDR1 is SGHTA and CDR2 FQGNSA. V gave up 1 base and J gave up 5 bases, with 14 bases separating them. CDR3 size: 15 residues. The CDR3 loop is CASSLGSAGRETQYF. The DNA for the CDR3 is TGTGCCAGCAGCTTAGGATCGGCGGGCCGGGAGACCCAGTACTTC.

The chain uses TRBV6-6 and TRBJ2-3; the match to TRBD2 covers 7 bases. CDR1 is MNHNY and CDR2 is SVGAGI in the germline V gene (reference sequence). V lost 5 bases, J lost 0 bases, and 8 bases stayed unmatched. The CDR3 sequence is 16 residues long. The DNA of the CDR3 is TGTGCCAGCAGTCTACGGACTAGTCGGAGCACAGATACGCAGTATTTT. It specifies CASSLRTSRSTDTQYF.

The gene calls are TRBV7-8 and TRBJ2-7; 7 bases line up with TRBD2. Germline-derived CDR1 and CDR2 are SGHVS and FQNEAQ. The CDR3 is 13 residues long. J gave up 5 bases and V 8 bases, and 9 bases lay outside the gene matches. Here the CDR3 DNA reads TGTGCCAGCCTCCTTGGGAGGGGTCACGAGCAGTACTTC. It is translated as CASLLGRGHEQYF.

To note about this clone: The same CDR3 is also encoded by other DNA sequences in this sample. The genes are TRBV13 and TRBJ2-7, with a possible D match to TRBD1 (6 bases). Trimming took off 0 bases at V and 3 bases at J, with 6 bases between the two ends. The CDR3 length is 13 residues. CDR1 and CDR2 from the germline V gene are PRHDT and FYEKMQ (reference sequence). The CDR3 bases are TGTGCCAGCAGCTTAGGCAGGGGCTACGAGCAGTACTTC. Its protein product is CASSLGRGYEQYF.

Here the CDR3 DNA reads TGTGCCAGCAGTGTTACAGGGGCGGAAGGCTACACCTTC. Its protein product is CASSVTGAEGYTF. V gene TRBV2 combines with J gene TRBJ1-2; 7 bases fit TRBD1. This CDR3 contains 13 residues. The germline V gene encodes CDR1 SNHLY and CDR2 FYNNEI. Trimming took 4 bases from V and 8 from J; bases not matched to a gene: 7.

The chain links TRBV6-5 to TRBJ2-7; 11 nucleotides line up with TRBD1. Germline V lookup: CDR1 MNHEY, CDR2 SVGAGI. The CDR3 has 15 residues. J lost 5 bases, V lost 4 bases, and 7 bases had no gene match. DNA for the CDR3: TGTGCCAGCAGTTTAGGGACAGGGGGGACGAACGAGCAGTACTTC. It yields the protein CASSLGTGGTNEQYF.